This T cell receptor beta chain was sequenced during a study of cytomegalovirus exposure and HLA in healthy donors. As concerns this clone: The target antigen is unknown.

The PCR was carried out with 60 Vbeta primers and 13 Jbeta primers. The method was immunoSEQ multiplex PCR; TCRdb's version includes in-frame clones alone and lacks a portion of them. The sample holds approximately 190,000 clones. CDR3 length: 15 residues. After removal of 5 bases from V and 7 bases from J, the junction contained 9 bases not matched to a gene. The germline gives CDR1 PRHDT, CDR2 FYEKMQ (reference sequence). Notes on the study in general: Sequencing had likely introduced a cluster of highly shared sequence variants as an artifact. Reportedly, HLA-A and HLA-B alleles of most subjects were accurately predicted from TCR beta. Across all donors, roughly uniform sequencing depth was an assumption of the presence/absence analyses. The listing of 160 or so TCR beta chains classed them as cytomegalovirus-associated.

The chain employs TRBV13 and TRBJ2-2; 8 bases fit TRBD2. The TCR originated in a boy aged 10-17 years in good health and CMV-seronegative. The sample taken for sequencing was PBMCs. The CDR3 loop reads CASSPGGAVVGELFF. DNA for the CDR3: TGTGCCAGCAGCCCCGGGGGGGCGGTTGTCGGGGAGCTGTTTTTT.